This TCR beta chain was retrieved from a study of CD8+CD57+ T cells in acquired aplastic anemia. Overall study: Mean yield of DNA from sorted CD4+ and CD8+ cells was roughly 3.1 ug. Regarding the study as a whole: CD8+ Simpson's diversity showed no significant patient-control difference. Patients and controls were found to share twenty-nine CD8+ CDR3 sequences.

Trimming removed 1 base at V and 2 bases at J, with 11 bases between. The germline V gene has CDR1 DFQATT and CDR2 SNEGSKA (reference sequence). The CDR3 loop spans 14 amino acids. CDR3 and TCR beta VDJ profiling relied on genomic DNA as the template. TCRdb called the reads again in MiXCR, with one record for every CDR3 protein. The sample lists 180,000 or so distinct CDR3 sequences, under 50% occurring once. Selection for sequencing was limited to patients who had shown CD8+CD57+ cell expansion by flow cytometry. Acquired aplastic anemia of severe grade affected all patients. A word on this clonotype: Its target is not known.

This chain links TRBV20-1 with TRBJ2-5; tentatively, D is TRBD1 or TRBD2 (5 bases each). The sequence came from a human donor with aplastic anemia. Input material: sorted CD4+, CD8+, or CD8+CD57+ T cells (not recorded which) from PBMCs. CDR3 bases: TGCAGTGCTAGAGGGGGGAACAGGCAAGAGACCCAGTACTTC. Translating gives CSARGGNRQETQYF.